The rows below give T cell receptor beta chains drawn from one sample of a study of STAT5B mutations in CD4+ large granular lymphocyte leukemia. TCRdb's table, derived via immunoSEQ multiplex PCR, lists solely in-frame clones and lacks some. The sample lists 25,000 to 30,000 clones; 81% were seen once. The sample consisted of CD4+ T cells from blood buffy coats. These receptors were collected from a human donor in good health. Each CDR3 is given with its conserved first and last residue. The D gene is left open where the match is weak. Not every row has a clone size; where given, it reads once, few, many or a size class.

TRBD1,TRBJ1-1,NA,TRBV11-2,14,CASSLQGARTEAFF
NA,TRBJ2-1,NA,TRBV28,11,CASEAHNEQFF
TRBD1,TRBJ2-2,NA,TRBV29-1,17,CSVDSRQGKTYTGELFF
NA,TRBJ1-3,NA,TRBV7-2,15,CASSLRQGLVNTIYF
TRBD1,TRBJ2-2,NA,TRBV2,15,CASSEVTGGTGELFF
NA,TRBJ2-7,NA,TRBV14,17,CASSQDSWGPSSYEQYF
NA,TRBJ1-2,NA,TRBV7-9,13,CAGGPGAPWGYTF
TRBD1,TRBJ1-6,NA,TRBV7-2,12,CASGTGNSPLHF
NA,TRBJ1-5,NA,TRBV6-1,17,CASSELSTPRGNQPQHF
NA,TRBJ2-2,NA,TRBV28,17,CASSLKPGAGGTGELFF
TRBD2,TRBJ2-5,NA,TRBV7-6,17,CASSLDSRTSGQETQYF
NA,TRBJ2-6,NA,TRBV6-6,14,CASRADGGANVLTF
NA,TRBJ2-1,NA,TRBV6-7,16,CASSSYRAKSYNEQFF
NA,TRBJ2-1,NA,TRBV6-6,14,CASSYSSPRDEQFF
NA,TRBJ1-4,NA,TRBV19,14,CASSISATNEKLFF
TRBD1,TRBJ1-2,few,TRBV5-4,13,CASSPDGTGGYTF